This T cell receptor (beta chain) was sequenced during a study of cytomegalovirus exposure and HLA in healthy donors. This CDR3 has 16 residues. The V gene's germline CDR1 is SGHRS and CDR2 YFSETQ. Trimming removed 5 bases from V and 5 bases from J; junction bases left unmatched: 11. The study's findings and limits: For most TCR sequences rarity was the rule, although some public TCRs occurred in many donors. Later analysis suggested links between common viral pathogens and several top significant clusters. It was assumed in the presence/absence analyses that sequencing depth was roughly uniform across donors. With high specificity and sensitivity, the classifier reportedly diagnosed cytomegalovirus status.

This clone has only one observation. Antigen specificity is unknown. Use of 60 Vbeta and 13 Jbeta primers characterized the PCR. Profiled with immunoSEQ multiplex PCR; TCRdb holds only in-frame clones, not every one. The data contain roughly 130,000 clones, around 65% of them singletons. This TCR came from a woman aged 55-69 years in good health and CMV-seronegative. Sequencing input: PBMCs. This chain connects TRBV5-1 to TRBJ2-1; TRBD2 matches at 9 bases. The CDR3 sequence: CASRPGGLAGNNEQFF. The CDR3 nucleotides read TGCGCCAGCAGACCAGGGGGTCTAGCGGGAAACAATGAGCAGTTCTTC. The full variable domain, its missing parts supplied by reference TRBV5-1 and TRBJ2-1, is KAGVTQTPRYLIKTRGQQVTLSCSPISGHRSVSWYQQTPGQGLQFLFEYFSETQRNKGNFPGRFSGRQFSNSRSEMNVSTLELGDSALYLCASRPGGLAGNNEQFFGPGTRLTVL.